The TCR beta chain under discussion was sequenced for a study of Ad26.COV2.S vaccination and SARS-CoV-2 variants. About the research overall: Doses of Ad26.COV2.S were injected into muscle once or twice, 56 days apart.

In the case of this clone: No antigen is known for it.

The CDR3 spans 17 residues. The V end was cut by 0 bases, the J end by 2 bases, with 16 bases between. Germline lookup yields CDR1 GTSNPN and CDR2 SVGIG (reference sequence). Here immunoSEQ multiplex PCR was the method, and the copy in TCRdb shows in-frame clones only, minus some. The top ten hold around 2% of the sample, which has 360,000 or so clones, around 89% seen once. Treatment here: about 20 received Ad26.COV2.S at low or high dose, single or two shots; several received placebo; per-sample allocation not given. At day 63 after the first vaccine or placebo injection, samples were drawn. Whole-study findings and limits: Measurements of TCR breadth and depth may have given underestimates of the total T cell responses.

V gene TRBV30 combines with J gene TRBJ1-4, with D perhaps TRBD1 (6 bases). The clonotype originates from a person aged 18-60 years who received the Ad26.COV2.S COVID-19 vaccine or a placebo. The source was peripheral blood, collected in a trial of Ad26.COV2.S vaccine versus placebo. CDR3 residues: CAWSVWDNYGTNEKLFF. The CDR3 DNA reads as TGTGCCTGGAGTGTATGGGACAACTACGGGACTAATGAAAAACTGTTTTTT.